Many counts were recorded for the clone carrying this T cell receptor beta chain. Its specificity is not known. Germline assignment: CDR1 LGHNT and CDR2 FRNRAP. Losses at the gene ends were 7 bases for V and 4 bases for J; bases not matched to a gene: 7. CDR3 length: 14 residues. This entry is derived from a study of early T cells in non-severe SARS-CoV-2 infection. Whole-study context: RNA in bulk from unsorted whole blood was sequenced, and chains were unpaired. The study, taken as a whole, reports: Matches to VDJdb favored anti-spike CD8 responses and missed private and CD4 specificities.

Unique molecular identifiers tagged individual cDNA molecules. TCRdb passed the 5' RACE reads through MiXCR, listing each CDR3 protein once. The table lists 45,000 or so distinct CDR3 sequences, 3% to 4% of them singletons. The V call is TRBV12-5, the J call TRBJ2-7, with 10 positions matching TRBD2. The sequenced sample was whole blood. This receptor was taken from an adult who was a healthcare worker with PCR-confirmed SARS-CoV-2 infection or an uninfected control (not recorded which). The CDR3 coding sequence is TGTGCTAGTGCCTCGACTAGCGGGTATTACGAGCAGTACTTC. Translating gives CASASTSGYYEQYF. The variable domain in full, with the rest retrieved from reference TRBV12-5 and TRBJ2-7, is DARVTQTPRHKVTEMGQEVTMRCQPILGHNTVFWYRQTMMQGLELLAYFRNRAPLDDSGMPKDRFSAEMPDATLATLKIQPSEPRDSAVYFCASASTSGYYEQYFGPGTRLTVT.